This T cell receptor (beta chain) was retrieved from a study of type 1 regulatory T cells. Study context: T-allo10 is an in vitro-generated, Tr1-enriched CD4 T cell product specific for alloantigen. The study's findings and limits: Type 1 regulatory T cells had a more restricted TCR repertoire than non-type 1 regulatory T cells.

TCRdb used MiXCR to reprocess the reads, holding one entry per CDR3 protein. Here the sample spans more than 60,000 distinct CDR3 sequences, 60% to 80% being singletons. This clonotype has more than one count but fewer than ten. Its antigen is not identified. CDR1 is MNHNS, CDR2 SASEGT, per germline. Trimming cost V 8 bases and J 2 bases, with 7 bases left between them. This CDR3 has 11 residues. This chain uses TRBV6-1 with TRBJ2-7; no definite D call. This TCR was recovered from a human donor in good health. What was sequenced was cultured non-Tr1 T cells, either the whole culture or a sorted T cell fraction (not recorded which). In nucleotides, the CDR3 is TGTGCCAGCCAAACAGCCTACGAGCAGTACTTC. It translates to CASQTAYEQYF.